These 28 T cell receptor beta chains were all obtained from the same sample, sequenced in a study of Graves' ophthalmopathy and Graves' hyperthyroidism (dated 2018 in TCRdb). TCRdb shows the sequencer as Illumina HiSeq 2000. For repertoire sequencing, the TCR beta CDR3 regions were amplified from RNA transcripts. A first-round RT-PCR used HTBI primers with the Qiagen OneStep RT-PCR kit, followed by a second-round multiplex PCR, size selection and purification. TCRdb's own reprocessing of the public reads used fastp at Q25 and MiXCR and kept productive beta chains. Here each entry gathers all rows of one CDR3 protein and keeps the most common genes and DNA. The sample profile shows fewer than 350,000 distinct CDR3 sequences; roughly 17% of them were found once. The ten largest account for around 12% of the sample. The sequencing sample was made of peripheral blood. The source of these receptors is an adult man with Graves' ophthalmopathy.

This clonotype has a count of ten or more. CDR3 sequence: CASSLDREGIQYF. In DNA, the CDR3 is TGTGCCAGCAGCTTAGACCGAGAGGGCATTCAGTACTTC. The rearrangement joins TRBV7-8 to TRBJ2-4, with a possible D match to TRBD2 (5 bases). The germline V gene has CDR1 SGHVS and CDR2 FQNEAQ. V gave up 1 base and J gave up 9 bases, with 10 bases separating them. This CDR3 contains 13 residues. Complete variable domain (other parts from reference TRBV7-8 and TRBJ2-4): GAGVSQSPRYKVAKRGQDVALRCDPISGHVSLFWYQQALGQGPEFLTYFQNEAQLDKSGLPSDRFFAERPEGSVSTLKIQRTQQEDSAVYLCASSLDREGIQYFGAGTRLSVL.

This clonotype occurred many times. The chain employs TRBV6-5 and TRBJ2-7; TRBD2 aligns across 8 bases. J gave up 3 bases and V 5 bases, and 12 bases lay outside the gene matches. This CDR3 is 16 amino acids long. CDR1 is MNHEY, CDR2 SVGAGI, per germline. CDR3 in amino acids: CASSHTGVREVYEQYF. The CDR3 DNA is TGTGCCAGCAGTCACACCGGGGTGCGGGAGGTCTACGAGCAGTACTTC.

The sample holds a few counts of this clonotype. Given a much more abundant clone one base away, this may be a read error. The chain couples TRBV28 to TRBJ2-5; D gene unclear. Trimming removed 2 bases at V and 5 bases at J, with 9 bases between. The germline V gene has CDR1 MDHEN and CDR2 SYDVKM. CDR3 length: 13 amino acids. CDR3: CASSLRSLETQYF. The CDR3 DNA follows: TGTGCCAGCAGTTTAAGGTCTTTGGAGACCCAGTACTTC.

The chain combines TRBV7-2 with TRBJ2-4; TRBD1 agrees at 7 bases. J was trimmed by 3 bases and V by 3 bases; bases with no gene match: 8. This CDR3 contains 16 residues. CDR1 is SGHTA and CDR2 is FQGNSA in the germline V gene. CDR3 in amino acids: CASSFRQGEFKNIQYF. CDR3 nucleotide sequence: TGTGCCAGCAGCTTTCGGCAGGGGGAGTTCAAAAACATTCAGTACTTC.

This clonotype was seen many times. The J gene is TRBJ2-2, the V gene TRBV5-1; 10 nucleotides agree with TRBD2. CDR3 length: 18 residues. The ends lost 3 bases at V and 3 bases at J; junction bases unmatched: 11. CDR1 and CDR2 from the germline V gene are SGHRS and YFSETQ. CDR3 bases: TGCGCCAGCAGCTCCGCGTTCCTAGCGGGGGCCCACACCGGGGAGCTGTTTTTT. Amino acids: CASSSAFLAGAHTGELFF.

The V and J genes are TRBV12-3 or TRBV12-4 and TRBJ1-1, with D perhaps TRBD1 (5 bases). The CDR3 consists of 14 residues. V dropped 8 bases and J dropped 0 bases, with 13 bases sitting between them. CDR3 DNA sequence: TGTGCCAGCGGATCAGGGACGCTGAACACTGAAGCTTTCTTT. This encodes CASGSGTLNTEAFF.

In this sample, this clonotype turned up many times. J is TRBJ2-7 and V is TRBV15; D is uncertain. This CDR3 has 16 amino acids. The germline CDR1 and CDR2 sequences are LNHNV and YYDKDF (reference sequence). Trimming stripped 0 bases from V and 1 base from J, with 13 bases between. The CDR3 protein is CATSRESPAFSYEQYF. In DNA form, the CDR3 reads TGTGCCACCAGCAGAGAGTCCCCTGCCTTTTCCTACGAGCAGTACTTC. Using reference TRBV15 and TRBJ2-7 for the parts outside the CDR3, the full variable domain is DAMVIQNPRYQVTQFGKPVTLSCSQTLNHNVMYWYQQKSSQAPKLLFHYYDKDFNNEADTPDNFQSRRPNTSFCFLDIRSPGLGDTAMYLCATSRESPAFSYEQYFGPGTRLTVT.

This clonotype was picked up many times. The chain uses TRBV2 and TRBJ2-2; D remains ambiguous. Germline V gene lookup returns CDR1 SNHLY and CDR2 FYNNEI. The length of the CDR3 is 14 residues. Trimming shortened V by 0 bases and J by 6 bases, and 8 bases separated the two germline ends. This CDR3 reads CASSEANRAGELFF. The DNA for the CDR3 is TGTGCCAGCAGTGAAGCCAATCGCGCCGGGGAGCTGTTTTTT.

This clonotype came up many times. This chain connects TRBV2 to TRBJ2-2; 9 bases are shared with TRBD1. This CDR3 region has 14 residues. The germline CDR1 and CDR2 sequences are SNHLY and FYNNEI. The trim removed 6 bases at V and 4 bases at J, leaving 3 bases unmatched. The chain's CDR3 is CASSNRGRTGELFF. The CDR3 DNA reads as TGTGCCAGCAGCAACAGGGGGCGCACCGGGGAGCTGTTTTTT.

The chain is built from TRBV9 and TRBJ2-7; TRBD2 matches at 10 bases. The V gene end was trimmed by 3 bases and the J gene end by 3 bases; junction bases not matched to a gene: 3. Germline V gene data show CDR1 as SGDLS and CDR2 as YYNGEE. The CDR3 length is 14 residues. Written as DNA, the CDR3 is TGTGCCAGCAGCGACGGGACTAGCGACTACGAGCAGTACTTC. This encodes CASSDGTSDYEQYF.

In its sample, this clonotype was seen many times. The chain links TRBV2 to TRBJ1-2, with D unresolved. CDR1 is SNHLY and CDR2 is FYNNEI in the germline V gene. V lost 8 bases and J lost 6, with 19 bases in between. The CDR3 covers 14 residues. For the CDR3, the DNA is TGTGCCAGCTACACCGGGCCCCTGGGAGATGGCTACACCTTC. Protein product: CASYTGPLGDGYTF. The entire variable domain, with the rest obtained from reference TRBV2 and TRBJ1-2, is as follows: EPEVTQTPSHQVTQMGQEVILRCVPISNHLYFYWYRQILGQKVEFLVSFYNNEISEKSEIFDDQFSVERPDGSNFTLKIRSTKLEDSAMYFCASYTGPLGDGYTFGSGTRLTVV.

This clonotype was counted at least ten times. The chain is built from TRBV14 and TRBJ1-6; 7 bases map to TRBD1. Germline CDR1 SGHDN, CDR2 FVKESK. J lost 7 bases, V lost 4 bases, and 4 bases had no gene match. This CDR3 comprises 14 residues. The CDR3 sequence: CASSPHRGNSPLHF. CDR3 in DNA: TGTGCCAGCAGCCCCCACAGGGGAAATTCACCCCTCCACTTT. The full variable domain, its missing parts supplied by reference TRBV14 and TRBJ1-6, is EAGVTQFPSHSVIEKGQTVTLRCDPISGHDNLYWYRRVMGKEIKFLLHFVKESKQDESGMPNNRFLAERTGGTYSTLKVQPAELEDSGVYFCASSPHRGNSPLHFGNGTRLTVT.

The sample holds many counts of this clonotype. This chain joins TRBV7-8 and TRBJ1-2; 9 bases are a match to TRBD1. The V segment lost 4 bases and the J segment 1 base; nucleotides outside the gene matches: 7. Germline loops: CDR1 SGHVS, CDR2 FQNEAQ. The CDR3 spans 16 residues. The chain's CDR3 is CASSSRTGAFNYGYTF. CDR3 sequence (DNA): TGTGCCAGCAGCTCAAGGACAGGGGCTTTTAACTATGGCTACACCTTC. Filled out from reference TRBV7-8 and TRBJ1-2, the complete variable domain reads GAGVSQSPRYKVAKRGQDVALRCDPISGHVSLFWYQQALGQGPEFLTYFQNEAQLDKSGLPSDRFFAERPEGSVSTLKIQRTQQEDSAVYLCASSSRTGAFNYGYTFGSGTRLTVV.

The sample holds a few counts of this clonotype. The gene calls are TRBV6-1 and TRBJ1-1; maybe TRBD1 (5 bases). The CDR3 has 14 residues. Trimming shortened V by 1 base and J by 1 base, and 7 bases separated the two germline ends. Germline V CDR1 and CDR2: MNHNS, SASEGT. The CDR3 sequence: CASSEGQGNTEAFF. The CDR3 DNA is TGTGCCAGCAGTGAAGGCCAGGGGAACACTGAAGCTTTCTTT.

This clonotype was recorded at least ten times. This chain connects TRBV20-1 to TRBJ2-5; 7 bases align to TRBD2. Per germline, CDR1 DFQATT and CDR2 SNEGSKA (reference sequence). The ends lost 3 bases at V and 0 bases at J; junction bases unmatched: 4. This CDR3 has 14 residues. The chain's CDR3 is CSASGGDDQETQYF. CDR3 nucleotide sequence: TGCAGTGCTAGTGGGGGGGACGACCAAGAGACCCAGTACTTC.

Ten or more counts support this clonotype. The rearrangement uses TRBV24-1 and TRBJ1-2; perhaps TRBD1 as D (5 bases). The germline gives CDR1 KGHDR, CDR2 SFDVKD. The length of the CDR3 is 12 residues. The V gene lost 5 bases and the J gene lost 8 bases, with 11 bases spanning the gap. The CDR3 DNA sequence: TGTGCCACCAGTGCCGAGGGGAGCGGCTACACCTTC. This codes for CATSAEGSGYTF.

This clonotype has a handful of counts. This chain uses TRBV6-2 or TRBV6-3 with TRBJ2-5; no clear D gene. Germline CDR1 is MNHEY and CDR2 is SVGEGT. Trimming shortened V by 2 bases and J by 5 bases, and 21 bases separated the two germline ends. The CDR3 extends over 17 amino acids. In nucleotides, the CDR3 is TGTGCCAGCAGTTACAGCACAGTCAGCTGGGCCGGGGAGACCCAGTACTTC. This encodes CASSYSTVSWAGETQYF.

At least ten counts were recorded for this clonotype. The chain has TRBV6-1 and TRBJ2-1; perhaps D is TRBD1 or TRBD2 (7 bases each). From germline, CDR1 is MNHNS and CDR2 SASEGT. The CDR3 consists of 15 residues. V dropped 5 bases and J dropped 4 bases, with 15 bases sitting between them. The CDR3 region has the DNA TGTGCCAGCAGTCGCAGGGGGGGCGGTTACAATGAGCAGTTCTTC. This encodes CASSRRGGGYNEQFF.

This clonotype was seen at least ten times. The V and J genes are TRBV6-4 and TRBJ1-1, with unresolved D. Germline V gene sequence: CDR1 MRHNA, CDR2 SNTAGT. The CDR3 has 21 residues. The V end was cut by 2 bases, the J end by 0 bases, with 28 bases between. The CDR3 nucleotides are TGTGCCAGCAGTGACCACATTCCCCCGTGGACGGCCATAAAGGTGAACACTGAAGCTTTCTTT. Protein product: CASSDHIPPWTAIKVNTEAFF.

This clonotype was counted ten times or more. J is TRBJ2-7 and V is TRBV4-3; D is ambiguous. Trimming shortened V by 0 bases and J by 4 bases, and 13 bases separated the two germline ends. From germline, CDR1 is LGHNA and CDR2 YSLEER. This CDR3 comprises 15 residues. In DNA form, the CDR3 reads TGCGCCAGCAGCCAAGATCTGGTCAGCCTATACGAGCAGTACTTC. This translates into CASSQDLVSLYEQYF.

Ten or more counts support this clonotype. The rearrangement uses TRBV4-3 and TRBJ2-7; D not resolved. The germline CDR1 and CDR2 sequences are LGHNA and YSLEER. This CDR3 spans 15 amino acids. Deletions cut 0 bases from V and 1 base from J, with 10 bases between. DNA for the CDR3: TGCGCCAGCAGCCAAGATTATATCACTTCCTACGAGCAGTACTTC. Translated: CASSQDYITSYEQYF.

The table lists this clonotype with many counts. The genes are TRBV7-3 and TRBJ2-5; D is ambiguous. The CDR3 is made up of 13 amino acids. Deletions cut 5 bases from V and 10 bases from J, with 17 bases between. Germline V gives CDR1 SGHTA, CDR2 FQGTGA. This CDR3 is CASSPGVDSFQYF. The CDR3 nucleotides read TGTGCCAGCAGCCCCGGCGTCGATTCGTTCCAGTACTTC.

This clonotype was counted many times. CDR3 DNA: TGTGCCAGTAGTATTCGAACAGGGGGTGATAATTCACCCCTCCACTTT. This translates into CASSIRTGGDNSPLHF. V usage is TRBV19 and J usage is TRBJ1-6; 8 nucleotides align to TRBD1. V lost 3 bases to trimming and J lost 5 bases; unmatched junction nucleotides: 6. Germline V CDR1 and CDR2: LNHDA, SQIVND (reference sequence). CDR3 size: 16 residues. The full variable domain, completed using reference TRBV19 and TRBJ1-6, is DGGITQSPKYLFRKEGQNVTLSCEQNLNHDAMYWYRQDPGQGLRLIYYSQIVNDFQKGDIAEGYSVSREKKESFPLTVTSAQKNPTAFYLCASSIRTGGDNSPLHFGNGTRLTVT.

Ten or more counts support this clonotype. The rearrangement joins TRBV5-1 to TRBJ1-1; possible D gene TRBD1, 6 bases. From germline, CDR1 is SGHRS and CDR2 YFSETQ. Deletions cut 4 bases from V and 1 base from J, with 8 bases between. CDR3 length: 13 amino acids. The CDR3 DNA is TGCGCCAGCAGCAAGGGACAGAACACTGAAGCTTTCTTT. It is translated as CASSKGQNTEAFF.

This clonotype showed up many times. The chain recombines TRBV11-2 with TRBJ2-7; TRBD2 aligns across 9 bases. The germline V gene has CDR1 SGHAT and CDR2 FQNNGV. The CDR3 sequence is 16 residues long. V gave up 0 bases and J gave up 6 bases; unmatched junction bases: 9. In DNA form, the CDR3 reads TGTGCCAGCAGCTTAGATTATACAGCGGGAGGTCTCGAGCAGTACTTC. This codes for CASSLDYTAGGLEQYF. The variable domain in full, completed from reference TRBV11-2 and TRBJ2-7, reads EAGVAQSPRYKIIEKRQSVAFWCNPISGHATLYWYQQILGQGPKLLIQFQNNGVVDDSQLPKDRFSAERLKGVDSTLKIQPAKLEDSAVYLCASSLDYTAGGLEQYFGPGTRLTVT.

This clonotype has at least ten counts. The rearrangement joins TRBV19 to TRBJ2-5; 8 bases match TRBD1. Germline V gene lookup returns CDR1 LNHDA and CDR2 SQIVND (reference sequence). V shed 3 bases, J shed 4 bases, and the junction held 4 bases outside the gene matches. This CDR3 region has 14 residues. The CDR3 reads CASSMTGVRETQYF. CDR3 nucleotide sequence: TGTGCCAGTAGTATGACAGGGGTGCGAGAGACCCAGTACTTC.

This clonotype occurred many times. This chain connects TRBV20-1 to TRBJ1-1, with a possible D match to TRBD1 (5 bases). This CDR3 has 13 amino acids. Trimming stripped 3 bases from V and 0 bases from J, with 8 bases between. In germline, CDR1 is DFQATT, CDR2 SNEGSKA (reference sequence). CDR3: CSARRGMNTEAFF. The CDR3 coding sequence is TGCAGTGCTAGGCGGGGCATGAACACTGAAGCTTTCTTT.

There are many counts of this clonotype. V usage is TRBV29-1 and J usage is TRBJ1-2; no reliable D call. Per the germline V gene, CDR1 is SQVTM and CDR2 is ANQGSEA. The CDR3 is 12 amino acids. Trimming removed 4 bases from V and 8 bases from J, with 14 bases in between. The CDR3 is CSVVEPLTGYTF. Written as DNA, the CDR3 is TGCAGCGTTGTGGAACCTTTAACGGGCTACACCTTC.